This is a list of T cell receptor beta chains from one sample in a study of T cell responses to AZD1222 COVID-19 vaccine. Produced via immunoSEQ multiplex PCR; TCRdb's table is partial and in-frame only. The table has about 110,000 clones, 84% seen once. Specimen: peripheral blood, collected on day 0 of AZD1222 vaccination. The receptors were gathered from an adult in good health. The CDR3 runs from the conserved cysteine through the conserved F or W. The order of the fields is J gene, V gene, clone size, D gene, CDR3 DNA, CDR3 protein. A D gene is named only where the DNA matches it firmly. Size values are once, few and many counts, or a class for expanded clones, and some rows have none.

TRBJ1-1	TRBV6-1	.	TRBD1	TGTGCCAGCAGTGAGCCCGGACAGGGTGACACTGAAGCTTTCTTT	CASSEPGQGDTEAFF
TRBJ2-5	TRBV5-4	.	.	TGTGCCAGCAGCTTAACAGGAAGGGAGACCCAGTACTTC	CASSLTGRETQYF
TRBJ1-3	TRBV4-1	.	TRBD1	TGCGCCAGCAGCCAGCCAACAGGGGGGGGAGGAAACACCATATATTTT	CASSQPTGGGGNTIYF
TRBJ2-7	TRBV28	few	.	TGTGCCAGCCGCCCCGGAGGGGCCCACGAGCAGTACTTC	CASRPGGAHEQYF
TRBJ1-5	TRBV6-5	.	.	TGTGCCAGCAGTTACGTCCGCAATCAGCCCCAGCATTTT	CASSYVRNQPQHF
TRBJ2-2	TRBV18	.	.	TGTGCCAGCTCACCAGACACCTACACCGGGGAGCTGTTTTTT	CASSPDTYTGELFF
TRBJ2-4	TRBV7-3	.	.	TGTGCCAGCAGCTCCTCGAACGGGGTAGCCAAAAACATTCAGTACTTC	CASSSSNGVAKNIQYF
TRBJ1-5	TRBV7-8	.	.	TGTGCCAGCAGCTTAAGCCGTGGGCAGCCCCAGCATTTT	CASSLSRGQPQHF
TRBJ1-2	TRBV25-1	once	.	TGTGCCAGCAGTTCTCAAGGGGACTGGGGCTATGGCTACACCTTC	CASSSQGDWGYGYTF
TRBJ1-6	TRBV27	.	.	TGTGCCAGCAGTTTAAGGAATTCACCCCTCCACTTT	CASSLRNSPLHF
TRBJ1-2	TRBV7-2	once	TRBD1	TGTGCCAGCAGCTTAGCCGGGACAGGGGGACCATATGGCTACACCTTC	CASSLAGTGGPYGYTF
TRBJ2-7	TRBV5-8	.	.	TGTGCCAGCAGCTGGGACCGGGAAGGAAAGCAGTACTTC	CASSWDREGKQYF
TRBJ1-1	TRBV6-2/TRBV6-3	.	TRBD1	TGTGCCAGCAGTTACGACAGGGGATACATGAACACTGAAGCTTTCTTT	CASSYDRGYMNTEAFF
TRBJ2-5	TRBV7-3	.	.	TGTGCCAGCAGCTTCTTACACCAAGAGACCCAGTACTTC	CASSFLHQETQYF
TRBJ1-5	TRBV7-8	.	.	TGTGCCAGCAGCTTAGATCGCAGCCCATCCAATCAGCCCCAGCATTTT	CASSLDRSPSNQPQHF
TRBJ2-2	TRBV9	.	.	TGTGCCAGCAGGGCCGGACAAAACACCGGGGAGCTGTTTTTT	CASRAGQNTGELFF
TRBJ2-5	TRBV28	.	TRBD1	TGTGCCAGCAGCCCTGGGACAGGGGGCAGGCGGGAGGGCCGGGAGACCCAGTACTTC	CASSPGTGGRREGRETQYF